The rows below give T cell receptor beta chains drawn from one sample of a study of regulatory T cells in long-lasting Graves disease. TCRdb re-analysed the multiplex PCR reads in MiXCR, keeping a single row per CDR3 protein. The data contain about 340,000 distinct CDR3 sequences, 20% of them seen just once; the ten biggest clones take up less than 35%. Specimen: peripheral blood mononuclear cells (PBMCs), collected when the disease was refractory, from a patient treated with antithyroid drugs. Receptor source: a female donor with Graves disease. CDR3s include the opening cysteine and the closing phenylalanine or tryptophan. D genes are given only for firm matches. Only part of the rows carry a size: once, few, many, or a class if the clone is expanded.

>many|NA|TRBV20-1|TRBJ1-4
CSARGVPIEKLFF
TGCAGTGCTAGGGGGGTACCGATTGAAAAACTGTTTTTT
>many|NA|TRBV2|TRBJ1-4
CASGPRGEKLFF
TGTGCCAGCGGTCCCCGGGGAGAAAAACTGTTTTTT
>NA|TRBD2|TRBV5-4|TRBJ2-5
CASSPPGGAFETQYF
TGTGCCAGCAGCCCCCCCGGGGGGGCGTTTGAGACCCAGTACTTC
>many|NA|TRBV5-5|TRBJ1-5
CASSLTADQPQHF
TGTGCCAGCAGCCTGACAGCGGATCAGCCCCAGCATTTT
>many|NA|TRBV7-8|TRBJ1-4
CASSRTAGVEKLFF
TGTGCCAGCAGCCGGACAGCGGGTGTTGAAAAACTGTTTTTT
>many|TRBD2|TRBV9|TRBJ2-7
CASSRSGASAYEQYF
TGTGCCAGCAGCCGTAGCGGGGCTTCGGCCTACGAGCAGTACTTC
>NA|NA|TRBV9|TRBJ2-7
CASSPHDSYYEQYF
TGTGCCAGCAGCCCACACGACAGCTACTACGAGCAGTACTTC
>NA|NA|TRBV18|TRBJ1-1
CASSPPRGNTEAFF
TGTGCCAGCTCACCCCCAAGGGGGAACACTGAAGCTTTCTTT
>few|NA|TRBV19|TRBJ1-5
CASLNPANNQPQHF
TGTGCCAGTTTGAACCCGGCCAACAATCAGCCCCAGCATTTT
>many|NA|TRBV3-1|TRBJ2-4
CASSQTRAKNIQYF
TGTGCCAGCAGCCAAACACGGGCCAAAAACATTCAGTACTTC
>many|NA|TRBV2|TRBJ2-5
CASSSQGTQYF
TGTGCCAGCAGCTCCCAAGGGACCCAGTACTTC
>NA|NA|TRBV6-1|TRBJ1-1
CASRTTNTEAFF
TGTGCCAGCAGGACCACGAACACTGAAGCTTTCTTT
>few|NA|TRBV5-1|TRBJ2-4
CASRSQNIQYF
TGCGCCAGCAGATCACAGAACATTCAGTACTTC
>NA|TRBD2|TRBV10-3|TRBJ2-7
CAISWGLAGVDEQYF
TGTGCCATCAGTTGGGGACTAGCGGGGGTGGACGAGCAGTACTTC
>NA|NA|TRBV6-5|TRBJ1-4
CASSYSPREKLFF
TGTGCCAGCAGTTACTCTCCGAGGGAAAAACTGTTTTTT